This T cell receptor (beta chain) comes out of a study of long-term antiretroviral therapy in people with HIV. At the survey level, the v3.0 immunoSEQ assay was run. Clones were read by immunoSEQ multiplex PCR, and TCRdb kept only the in-frame ones, dropping some. The sample has almost 20,000 clones, 90% seen once. J was trimmed by 3 bases and V by 0 bases; bases with no gene match: 13. The CDR3 extends over 20 amino acids. CDR1 is LNHNV, CDR2 YYDKDF, per germline (reference sequence). V gene TRBV15 combines with J gene TRBJ2-3; 12 bases fit TRBD2. The receptor comes from a woman aged 25 to 39 with HIV. This specimen consisted of unsorted PBMCs, obtained about 4.6 years before starting antiretroviral therapy. The CDR3 DNA follows: TGTGCCACCAGCAGAGACCGCCGGACAGCGACTAGCGGGGGAACAGATACGCAGTATTTT. Translated, it gives CATSRDRRTATSGGTDTQYF.